This TCR beta chain was obtained from a study of cytomegalovirus exposure and HLA in healthy donors. Study-wide results and limits: Across donors, sequencing depth was assumed by presence/absence analyses to be roughly uniform. There were a few CMV-associated chains whose specificity for CMV antigens was confirmed in vitro. In a later analysis, at a false discovery rate of 0.05, approximately 16,000 TCR beta sequences matched HLA alleles.

On this clone: No antigen is known for it.

PCR was performed using 60 Vbeta and 13 Jbeta primers. Clones were sequenced by immunoSEQ multiplex PCR, and TCRdb holds only the in-frame ones, with some missing. This table has roughly 40,000 clones, more than 80% appearing once. The CDR3 has 13 residues. The germline gives CDR1 MDHEN, CDR2 SYDVKM. The V end lost 6 bases, the J end lost 4 bases, and 12 bases lay between the germline ends. The sequencing input was PBMCs. The receptor was derived from a middle-aged woman in good health and CMV-seronegative. The V and J genes are TRBV28 and TRBJ1-2, with a tentative D call TRBD1 (6 bases). The CDR3 here is CASRGGAVYGYTF. The CDR3 DNA reads as TGTGCCAGCAGAGGGGGGGCAGTCTATGGCTACACCTTC.